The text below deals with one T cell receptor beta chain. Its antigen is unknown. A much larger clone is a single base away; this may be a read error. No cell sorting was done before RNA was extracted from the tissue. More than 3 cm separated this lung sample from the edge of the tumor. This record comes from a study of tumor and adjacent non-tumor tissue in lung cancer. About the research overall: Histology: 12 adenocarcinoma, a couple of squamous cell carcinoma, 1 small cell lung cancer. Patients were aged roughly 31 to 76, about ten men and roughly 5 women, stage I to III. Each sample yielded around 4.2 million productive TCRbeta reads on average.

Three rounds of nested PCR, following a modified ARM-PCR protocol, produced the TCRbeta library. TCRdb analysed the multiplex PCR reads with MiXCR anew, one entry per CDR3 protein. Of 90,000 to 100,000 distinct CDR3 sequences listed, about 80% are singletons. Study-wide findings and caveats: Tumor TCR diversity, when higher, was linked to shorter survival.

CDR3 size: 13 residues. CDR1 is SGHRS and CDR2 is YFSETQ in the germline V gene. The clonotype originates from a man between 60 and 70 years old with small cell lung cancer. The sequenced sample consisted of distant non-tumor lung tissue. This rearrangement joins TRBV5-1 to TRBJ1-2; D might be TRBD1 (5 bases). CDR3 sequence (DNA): TGCGCCAGCAGCTTGGTTGACAGCTATGTCTACACCTTC. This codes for CASSLVDSYVYTF. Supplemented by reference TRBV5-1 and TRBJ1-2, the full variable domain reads KAGVTQTPRYLIKTRGQQVTLSCSPISGHRSVSWYQQTPGQGLQFLFEYFSETQRNKGNFPGRFSGRQFSNSRSEMNVSTLELGDSALYLCASSLVDSYVYTFGSGTRLTVV.